The source of this T cell receptor beta chain is a study of human T cells and chemical hapten exposure. Background on the study: All through the approximately 23-week study, the scalp of each patient received diphenylcyclopropenone doses weekly. Among samples, TCR yields varied mainly because of small differences in pooled library volume.

Stated time point: pre-sensitization, week 0. Treatment indicated: therapeutic diphenylcyclopropenone sensitization with weekly scalp DPC. TCRdb called the RACE reads again in MiXCR, with one record for every CDR3 protein. The sample lists fewer than 70,000 distinct CDR3 sequences, roughly 6.7% occurring once. Between the trimmed V and J ends, which lost 6 bases and 5 bases, there was a span of 19 bases. From germline, CDR1 is MNHEY and CDR2 SMNVEV (reference sequence). This CDR3 contains 15 residues. There are many counts of this clonotype. The receptor was derived from a woman in her thirties with alopecia areata. Some clones in this sample may be carry-over from other donors' samples. The J gene is TRBJ1-1, the V gene TRBV27; TRBD1 might be the D (5 bases). The sequenced sample was whole blood, obtained in connection with sensitization to the hapten diphenylcyclopropenone (DPC). CDR3 nucleotides: TGTGCCAGCAGACGGGGGGACGCCGGTTATACTGAAGCTTTCTTT. Encoded protein: CASRRGDAGYTEAFF.